The clone carrying this T cell receptor (beta chain) was counted between two and nine times. Its target is unknown. Use of 60 Vbeta and 13 Jbeta primers characterized the PCR. Data came from immunoSEQ multiplex PCR; TCRdb stores just in-frame clones and leaves some out. The sample has some 190,000 clones, 9.5% seen once; the top ten hold 1% to 1.5%. This sample was included in a study of cytomegalovirus exposure and HLA in healthy donors. General study findings and limits: Researchers reported from a later analysis that most CMV-associated TCR beta chains appeared HLA-restricted. Some TCR beta chains (about 180 of them) were listed as cytomegalovirus-associated. The study had only CMV serostatus as immune exposure information. Sequencing likely produced, as an artifact, a cluster of highly shared sequence variants.

After removal of 2 bases from V and 3 bases from J, the junction contained 5 bases not matched to a gene. The CDR3 is 16 residues long. Germline CDR1 reads SGHDT; CDR2 reads YYEEEE. Material: PBMCs. This sequence originates from a woman aged 25 to 39 in good health and CMV-seropositive. The rearrangement uses TRBV5-6 and TRBJ2-3, with TRBD2 identical over 11 bases. The CDR3 bases are TGTGCCAGCAGCTTAAGACTAGCGGGACGGACAGATACGCAGTATTTT. Amino acid sequence: CASSLRLAGRTDTQYF.